The entry that follows covers one TCR beta chain sequence. Its antigen remains unidentified. The data were taken from a study of cytomegalovirus exposure and HLA in healthy donors. Study-level results: Altogether, 164 TCR beta chains were recorded as cytomegalovirus-associated.

The CDR3 consists of 15 residues. The germline gives CDR1 MNHEY, CDR2 SVGAGI. The ends lost 2 bases at V and 2 bases at J; junction bases unmatched: 3. This table comes from immunoSEQ multiplex PCR, and its TCRdb copy is limited to in-frame clones, with some not included. The sample carries about 63,000 clones, roughly 90% recorded once. The receptor was isolated from a woman in her late teens or twenties in good health and CMV-seronegative. The sequenced material came from PBMCs. J is TRBJ2-7 and V is TRBV6-5; TRBD1 matches 10 bases. CDR3 residues: CASSYAGTGAYEQYF. CDR3 bases: TGTGCCAGCAGTTACGCCGGGACAGGGGCCTACGAGCAGTACTTC.